This T cell receptor (beta chain) comes out of a study of blood T cells in healthy people across ages. Regarding the study as a whole: Donor CMV infection status was unknown, possibly confounding age-related changes in expanded clonotypes.

The V end was cut by 0 bases, the J end by 5 bases, with 11 bases between. The germline gives CDR1 ENHRY, CDR2 SYGVKD. This CDR3 is built from 14 residues. Next came a second PCR, run for roughly 6 to 11 cycles, which used a sample-barcoded 5' primer along with a J-beta primer mix. Every cDNA was tagged by a template-switch adaptor with 12 random nucleotides. TCRdb re-called the 5' RACE reads through MiXCR, storing one row per CDR3 protein. Of hundreds of thousands of distinct CDR3 sequences in the sample, more than 20% are singletons; the top ten hold 8.7%. This clonotype was seen more than once but under ten times. As yet, its antigen is unknown. The data were also submitted as part of a second study, on T cells of mothers and their children.

Sequencing was done on a sample of blood. This TCR was sampled from a boy younger than 18 in good health. The chain employs TRBV10-3 and TRBJ2-7; the D gene is possibly TRBD2 (6 bases). The CDR3, as DNA: TGTGCCATCAGTGAGTCGCTGGGGGAGGACGAGCAGTACTTC. This encodes CAISESLGEDEQYF.